This TCR beta chain emerged from a study of T cell responses to AZD1222 COVID-19 vaccine. General study results and limits: The donor cohort was predominantly white British with a female majority, and clonal diversity may have been underestimated. Baseline serostatus was positive in only a handful of AZD1222 recipients. In the spike-specific TCR repertoire, nearly half reportedly target unmutated variant regions.

Profiled with immunoSEQ multiplex PCR; TCRdb holds only in-frame clones, not every one. This sample has under 140,000 clones; around 90% occur once, and the top ten carry about 1.6%. Note on this clone: Antigen unknown.

CDR3 size: 16 residues. Looked up from germline, CDR1 is SGHDN and CDR2 is FVKESK. Trimming cost V 0 bases and J 5 bases, with 16 bases left between them. The source material was peripheral blood, sampled on day 0 of AZD1222 vaccination. This rearrangement joins TRBV14 to TRBJ1-2, with D uncertain. The TCR comes from an adult in good health. DNA for the CDR3: TGTGCCAGCAGCCAAGATCTCCAGGCCAGCTATTATGGCTACACCTTC. The encoded protein is CASSQDLQASYYGYTF.